Below are 4 T cell receptor beta chains sequenced from a single sample in a study of human T cells and chemical hapten exposure. TCRdb called the RACE reads again in MiXCR, with one record for every CDR3 protein. This sample has about 120,000 distinct CDR3 sequences, with roughly 14% found just once. The time point here: pre-sensitization, week 0. The treatment is: therapeutic diphenylcyclopropenone sensitization with weekly scalp DPC. The sequenced sample was whole blood, obtained in connection with sensitization to the hapten diphenylcyclopropenone (DPC). The source is a woman aged 18-29 years with alopecia areata. Some clones in this sample may be carry-over from other donors' samples.

The gene calls are TRBV18 and TRBJ1-5, with D perhaps matching TRBD1 (5 bases). Deletions cut 2 bases from V and 3 bases from J, with 14 bases between. Germline V gene data show CDR1 as KGHSH and CDR2 as LQKENI. The CDR3 length is 16 residues. This chain's CDR3 is CASSPRGLSNNQPQHF. The CDR3 DNA reads TGTGCCAGCTCACCAAGGGGCTTATCAAACAATCAGCCCCAGCATTTT.

This clonotype has at least ten counts. The chain combines TRBV5-1 with TRBJ1-6; no clear D gene. V lost 4 bases to trimming and J lost 7 bases, with 15 bases between them. CDR3 length equals 15 residues. Germline-derived CDR1 and CDR2 are SGHRS and YFSETQ. As DNA, the CDR3 is TGCGCCAGCAGCGAGTTACAACTGGGGAATTCACCCCTCCACTTT. Translating it yields CASSELQLGNSPLHF.

In its sample, this clonotype was seen a few times. The chain carries TRBV28 and TRBJ2-3; TRBD1 might be the D (5 bases). The CDR3 contains 15 residues. Between the trimmed V and J ends, which lost 3 bases and 0 bases, there was a span of 10 bases. The germline CDR1 and CDR2 sequences are MDHEN and SYDVKM. In nucleotides, the CDR3 is TGTGCCAGCAGTTTCTCGACAGCTAGCACAGATACGCAGTATTTT. Protein product: CASSFSTASTDTQYF.

The V and J genes are TRBV6-6 and TRBJ1-2; D call uncertain. Germline CDR1 and CDR2: MNHNY and SVGAGI (reference sequence). V was clipped by 0 bases and J by 0 bases, with 17 bases between them. This CDR3 is 18 amino acids long. The CDR3: CASSYSGGRLGPNYGYTF. CDR3 nucleotides: TGTGCCAGCAGTTACTCAGGTGGTCGCCTAGGGCCTAACTATGGCTACACCTTC.